These 14 T cell receptor beta chains came from one sample sequenced in a study of blood T cell repertoires in COVID-19. Profiling relied on immunoSEQ multiplex PCR, and the TCRdb table lists in-frame clones only, not all of them. Of roughly 92,000 clones in the sample, around 87% are singletons; the top ten hold under 8%. Sample: peripheral blood. The receptor set was obtained from a human donor with acute or convalescent COVID-19. The donor label of this sample is uncertain.

The rearrangement links TRBV5-6 to TRBJ2-7; D is uncertain. CDR1 SGHDT and CDR2 YYEEEE come from the germline V gene. The CDR3 has 15 residues. Trimming pared 1 base from V and 2 bases from J, leaving 13 bases between. CDR3 residues: CASSLSSVNPYEQYF. CDR3 DNA sequence: TGTGCCAGCAGCTTGAGTTCAGTGAACCCCTACGAGCAGTACTTC.

The chain employs TRBV2 and TRBJ2-3, with TRBD2 matching over 13 bases. Germline V gene sequence: CDR1 SNHLY, CDR2 FYNNEI. The CDR3 length is 15 residues. V gave up 6 bases and J gave up 4 bases; unmatched junction bases: 4. Here the CDR3 reads CASRKLAGGSDTQYF. DNA for the CDR3: TGTGCCAGCAGGAAACTAGCGGGGGGGTCAGATACGCAGTATTTT.

This chain uses TRBV29-1 with TRBJ1-2, with 8 bases lining up with TRBD1. This CDR3 has 15 amino acids. Trimming cost V 1 base and J 2 bases; bases outside gene matches: 6. Germline CDR1 SQVTM, CDR2 ANQGSEA. The CDR3 DNA is TGCAGCGTTGAAGCCTTGACAGGGGTCAACTATGGCTACACCTTC. Amino acids: CSVEALTGVNYGYTF.

The rearrangement links TRBV7-3 to TRBJ2-1; 7 bases are shared with TRBD2. The germline V gene encodes CDR1 SGHTA and CDR2 FQGTGA. The CDR3 length is 15 residues. V lost 2 bases and J lost 4; bases outside the gene matches: 5. CDR3 DNA sequence: TGTGCCAGCAGCTTAGGCGGGGGTACTTACAATGAGCAGTTCTTC. Translated, it gives CASSLGGGTYNEQFF.

V is TRBV4-3 and J is TRBJ1-3; D gene uncertain. The length of the CDR3 is 16 residues. The germline V gene has CDR1 LGHNA and CDR2 YSLEER. V dropped 0 bases and J dropped 4 bases, with 13 bases sitting between them. The CDR3 loop is CASSQDKGGLGNTIYF. CDR3 DNA: TGCGCCAGCAGCCAAGACAAGGGAGGCCTCGGAAACACCATATATTTT.

The chain carries TRBV7-9 and TRBJ2-7; 7 positions agree with TRBD2. In germline, CDR1 is SEHNR, CDR2 FQNEAQ (reference sequence). With V trimmed by 1 base and J by 2 bases, 5 bases remained unmatched. This CDR3 is 15 amino acids long. CDR3 in amino acids: CASSLGGGGPYEQYF. The CDR3 DNA sequence: TGTGCCAGCAGCTTAGGGGGCGGGGGACCCTACGAGCAGTACTTC.

The chain links TRBV27 to TRBJ1-5; D may be TRBD1 (5 bases). The CDR3 contains 15 residues. Trimming stripped 0 bases from V and 2 bases from J, with 8 bases between. CDR1 is MNHEY, CDR2 SMNVEV, per germline (reference sequence). CDR3 DNA: TGTGCCAGCAGTTTATCGATAGGGGGCAATCAGCCCCAGCATTTT. Amino acids: CASSLSIGGNQPQHF.

This clone was recorded a few times. The chain links TRBV27 to TRBJ1-6; TRBD1 matches 7 bases. The CDR3 loop spans 19 amino acids. V shed 5 bases, J shed 5 bases, and the junction held 18 bases outside the gene matches. CDR1 and CDR2 from the germline V gene are MNHEY and SMNVEV (reference sequence). DNA for the CDR3: TGTGCCAGCAGTCGAGAGGGGGCGGGAGGGCTCTTTAATAATTCACCCCTCCACTTT. Its protein product is CASSREGAGGLFNNSPLHF.

The chain couples TRBV24-1 to TRBJ2-2; D possibly corresponds to TRBD1 (5 bases). Germline-derived CDR1 and CDR2 are KGHDR and SFDVKD. The CDR3 extends over 18 amino acids. Trimming took 0 bases from V and 5 from J, leaving 18 bases between them. CDR3 nucleotide sequence: TGTGCCACCAGTGATTTGGTGTCGTCAGGGTGGGTAACCGGGGAGCTGTTTTTT. Amino acid sequence: CATSDLVSSGWVTGELFF.

The CDR3 is CASSLDARGRSYTF. Written as DNA, the CDR3 is TGTGCCAGCAGCCTAGACGCCAGGGGCAGGAGCTACACCTTC. This chain connects TRBV28 to TRBJ1-2; D possibly corresponds to TRBD1 (6 bases). The CDR3 extends over 14 amino acids. Germline values: CDR1 MDHEN, CDR2 SYDVKM. Trimming removed 6 bases at V and 9 bases at J, with 20 bases between.

This chain links TRBV5-1 with TRBJ1-1; 8 nucleotides match TRBD1. The V gene's germline CDR1 is SGHRS and CDR2 YFSETQ. V was pared by 2 bases and J by 7 bases, with 7 bases of the junction left unmatched. The CDR3 has 14 amino acids. The CDR3 protein is CASSFLTGAGEAFF. Written as DNA, the CDR3 is TGCGCCAGCAGCTTTTTGACAGGGGCGGGTGAAGCTTTCTTT.

The rearrangement links TRBV5-6 to TRBJ1-5; tentative D call: TRBD1 (6 bases). The CDR3 is 15 residues long. Germline CDR1 is SGHDT and CDR2 is YYEEEE. Trimming pared 4 bases from V and 2 bases from J, leaving 13 bases between. The CDR3 coding sequence is TGTGCCAGCAGCGCCAGGGACATTGGCAATCAGCCCCAGCATTTT. Translation: CASSARDIGNQPQHF.

J is TRBJ1-1 and V is TRBV2, with D possibly being TRBD1 (5 bases). CDR1 SNHLY and CDR2 FYNNEI come from the germline V gene. The ends were cut back, 8 bases at V and 0 bases at J, with 13 bases in the middle. The CDR3 runs to 14 residues. The CDR3: CASQDTIMNTEAFF. CDR3 bases: TGTGCCAGCCAGGACACCATAATGAACACTGAAGCTTTCTTT.

The J gene is TRBJ1-3, the V gene TRBV9; the D is unclear. V lost 0 bases to trimming and J lost 2 bases, with 9 bases between them. Germline V gene lookup returns CDR1 SGDLS and CDR2 YYNGEE. This CDR3 region has 15 residues. CDR3 residues: CASSVGQNAGNTIYF. The CDR3 region has the DNA TGTGCCAGCAGCGTAGGCCAGAACGCTGGAAACACCATATATTTT.